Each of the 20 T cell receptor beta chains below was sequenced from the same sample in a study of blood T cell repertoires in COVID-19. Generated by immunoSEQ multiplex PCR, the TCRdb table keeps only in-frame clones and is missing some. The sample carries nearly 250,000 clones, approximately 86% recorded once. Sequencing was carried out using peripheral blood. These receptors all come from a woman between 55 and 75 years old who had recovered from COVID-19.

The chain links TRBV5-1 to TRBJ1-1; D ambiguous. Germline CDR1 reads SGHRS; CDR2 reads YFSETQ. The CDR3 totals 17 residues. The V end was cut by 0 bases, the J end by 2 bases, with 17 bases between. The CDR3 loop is CASSLASQQLLNTEAFF. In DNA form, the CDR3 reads TGCGCCAGCAGCTTGGCAAGTCAGCAACTACTCAACACTGAAGCTTTCTTT.

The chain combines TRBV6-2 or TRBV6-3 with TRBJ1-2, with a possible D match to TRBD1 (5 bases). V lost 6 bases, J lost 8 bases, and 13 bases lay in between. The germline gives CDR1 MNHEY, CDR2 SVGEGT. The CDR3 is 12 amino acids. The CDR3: CASSQTGRGYTF. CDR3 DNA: TGTGCCAGCAGCCAAACAGGTCGAGGCTACACCTTC.

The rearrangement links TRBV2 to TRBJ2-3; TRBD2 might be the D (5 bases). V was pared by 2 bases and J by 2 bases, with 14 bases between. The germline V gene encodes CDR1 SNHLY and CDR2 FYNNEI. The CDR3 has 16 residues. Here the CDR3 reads CASSEQGSGLTDTQYF. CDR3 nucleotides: TGTGCCAGCAGTGAACAAGGAAGCGGCCTCACAGATACGCAGTATTTT.

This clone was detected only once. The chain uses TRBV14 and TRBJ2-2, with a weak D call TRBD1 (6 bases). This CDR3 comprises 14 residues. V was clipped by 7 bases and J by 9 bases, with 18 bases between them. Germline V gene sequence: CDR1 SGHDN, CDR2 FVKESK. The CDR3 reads CASTRWGLPRELFF. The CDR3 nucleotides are TGTGCCAGCACCCGATGGGGGCTCCCCCGGGAGCTGTTTTTT.

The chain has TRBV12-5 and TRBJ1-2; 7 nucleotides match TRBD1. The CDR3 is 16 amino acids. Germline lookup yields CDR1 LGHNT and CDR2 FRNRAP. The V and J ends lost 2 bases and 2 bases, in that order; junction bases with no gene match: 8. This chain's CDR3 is CASGLLQADRNYGYTF. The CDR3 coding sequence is TGTGCTAGTGGTTTGTTACAAGCGGACAGGAACTATGGCTACACCTTC.

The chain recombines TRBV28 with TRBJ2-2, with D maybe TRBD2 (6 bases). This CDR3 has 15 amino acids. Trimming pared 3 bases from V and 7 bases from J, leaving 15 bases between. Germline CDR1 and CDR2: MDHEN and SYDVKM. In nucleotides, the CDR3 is TGTGCCAGCAGTTTTGTGACCAGCGGGCGCGGGGAGCTGTTTTTT. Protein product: CASSFVTSGRGELFF.

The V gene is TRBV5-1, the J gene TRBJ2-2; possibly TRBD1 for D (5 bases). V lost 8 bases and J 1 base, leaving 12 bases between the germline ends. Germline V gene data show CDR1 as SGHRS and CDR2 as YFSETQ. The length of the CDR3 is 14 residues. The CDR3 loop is CASRGSQNTGELFF. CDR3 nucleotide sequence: TGCGCCAGTAGGGGATCCCAGAACACCGGGGAGCTGTTTTTT. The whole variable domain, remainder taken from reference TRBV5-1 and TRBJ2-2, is KAGVTQTPRYLIKTRGQQVTLSCSPISGHRSVSWYQQTPGQGLQFLFEYFSETQRNKGNFPGRFSGRQFSNSRSEMNVSTLELGDSALYLCASRGSQNTGELFFGEGSRLTVL.

Here the CDR3 reads CASSSLGQGLFF. The DNA for the CDR3 is TGTGCCAGCAGTTCATTGGGACAGGGCCTGTTTTTT. The rearrangement links TRBV6-5 to TRBJ1-4; TRBD1 agrees at 9 bases. The J segment lost 14 bases and the V segment lost 4 bases, leaving 5 bases of the junction unmatched. This CDR3 region has 12 residues. Germline CDR1 MNHEY, CDR2 SVGAGI.

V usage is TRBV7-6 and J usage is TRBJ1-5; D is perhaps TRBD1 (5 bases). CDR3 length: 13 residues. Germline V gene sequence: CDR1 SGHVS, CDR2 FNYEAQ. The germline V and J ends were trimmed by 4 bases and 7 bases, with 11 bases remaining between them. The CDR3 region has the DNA TGTGCCAGCAGCTCCCTGGGGGGGCAGCCCCAGCATTTT. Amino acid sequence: CASSSLGGQPQHF. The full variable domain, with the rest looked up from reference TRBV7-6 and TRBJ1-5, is GAGVSQSPRYKVTKRGQDVALRCDPISGHVSLYWYRQALGQGPEFLTYFNYEAQQDKSGLPNDRFSAERPEGSISTLTIQRTEQRDSAMYRCASSSLGGQPQHFGDGTRLSIL.

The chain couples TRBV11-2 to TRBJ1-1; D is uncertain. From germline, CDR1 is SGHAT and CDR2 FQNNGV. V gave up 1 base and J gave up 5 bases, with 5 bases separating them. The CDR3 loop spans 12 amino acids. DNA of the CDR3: TGTGCCAGCAGCTTAGTACAGACTGAAGCTTTCTTT. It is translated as CASSLVQTEAFF.

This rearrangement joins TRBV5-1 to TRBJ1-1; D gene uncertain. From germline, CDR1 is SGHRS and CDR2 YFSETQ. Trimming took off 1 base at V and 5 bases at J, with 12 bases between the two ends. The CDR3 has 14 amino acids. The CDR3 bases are TGCGCCAGCAGCTTGATGGGCCGGGGAACTGAAGCTTTCTTT. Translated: CASSLMGRGTEAFF. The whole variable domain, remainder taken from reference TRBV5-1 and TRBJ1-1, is KAGVTQTPRYLIKTRGQQVTLSCSPISGHRSVSWYQQTPGQGLQFLFEYFSETQRNKGNFPGRFSGRQFSNSRSEMNVSTLELGDSALYLCASSLMGRGTEAFFGQGTRLTVV.

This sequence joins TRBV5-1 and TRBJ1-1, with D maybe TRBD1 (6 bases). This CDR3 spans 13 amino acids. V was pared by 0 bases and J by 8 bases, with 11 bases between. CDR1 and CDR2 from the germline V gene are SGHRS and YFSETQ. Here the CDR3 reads CASSLDRVGEAFF. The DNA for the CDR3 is TGCGCCAGCAGCTTGGACAGGGTGGGGGAAGCTTTCTTT.

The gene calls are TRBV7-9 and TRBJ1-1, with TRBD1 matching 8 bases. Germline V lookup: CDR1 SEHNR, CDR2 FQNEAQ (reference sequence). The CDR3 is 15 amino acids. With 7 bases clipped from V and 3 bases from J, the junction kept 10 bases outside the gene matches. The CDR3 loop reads CASIAQGAADTEAFF. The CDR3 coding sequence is TGTGCCAGCATCGCTCAGGGGGCTGCGGACACTGAAGCTTTCTTT. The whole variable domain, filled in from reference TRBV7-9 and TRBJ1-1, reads DTGVSQNPRHKITKRGQNVTFRCDPISEHNRLYWYRQTLGQGPEFLTYFQNEAQLEKSRLLSDRFSAERPKGSFSTLEIQRTEQGDSAMYLCASIAQGAADTEAFFGQGTRLTVV.

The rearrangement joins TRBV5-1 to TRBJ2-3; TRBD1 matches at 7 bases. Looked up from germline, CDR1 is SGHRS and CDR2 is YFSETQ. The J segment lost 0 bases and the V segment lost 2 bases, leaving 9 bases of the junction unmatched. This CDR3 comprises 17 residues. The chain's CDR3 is CASSLPQGTRSTDTQYF. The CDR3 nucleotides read TGCGCCAGCAGCTTACCACAGGGGACCCGTAGCACAGATACGCAGTATTTT.

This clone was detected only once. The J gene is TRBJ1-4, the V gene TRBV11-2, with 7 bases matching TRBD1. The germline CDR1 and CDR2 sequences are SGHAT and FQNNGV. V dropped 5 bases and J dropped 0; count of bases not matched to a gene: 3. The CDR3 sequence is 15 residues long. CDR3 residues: CASSIQGATNEKLFF. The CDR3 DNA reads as TGTGCCAGCAGCATTCAGGGGGCAACTAATGAAAAACTGTTTTTT.

The CDR3 reads CASSLQGPGTEAFF. CDR3 DNA sequence: TGCGCCAGCAGCTTACAGGGGCCAGGGACTGAAGCTTTCTTT. The chain employs TRBV5-1 and TRBJ1-1; 7 nucleotides agree with TRBD1. From germline, CDR1 is SGHRS and CDR2 YFSETQ. This CDR3 is built from 14 residues. J lost 5 bases, V lost 2 bases, and 6 bases had no gene match.

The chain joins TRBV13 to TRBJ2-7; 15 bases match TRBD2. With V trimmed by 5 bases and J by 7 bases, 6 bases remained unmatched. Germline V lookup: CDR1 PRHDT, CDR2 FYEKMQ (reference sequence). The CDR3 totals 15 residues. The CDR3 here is CASSLGLAGGREQYF. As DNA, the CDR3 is TGTGCCAGCAGCCTCGGACTAGCGGGGGGGCGTGAGCAGTACTTC. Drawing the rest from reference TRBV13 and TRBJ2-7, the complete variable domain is AAGVIQSPRHLIKEKRETATLKCYPIPRHDTVYWYQQGPGQDPQFLISFYEKMQSDKGSIPDRFSAQQFSDYHSELNMSSLELGDSALYFCASSLGLAGGREQYFGPGTRLTVT.

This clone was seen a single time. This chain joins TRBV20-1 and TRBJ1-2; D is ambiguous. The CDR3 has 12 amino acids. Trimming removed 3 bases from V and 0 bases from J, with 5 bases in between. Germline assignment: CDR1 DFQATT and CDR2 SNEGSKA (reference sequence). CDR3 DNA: TGCAGTGCTAGTCCTCCTAACTATGGCTACACCTTC. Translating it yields CSASPPNYGYTF.

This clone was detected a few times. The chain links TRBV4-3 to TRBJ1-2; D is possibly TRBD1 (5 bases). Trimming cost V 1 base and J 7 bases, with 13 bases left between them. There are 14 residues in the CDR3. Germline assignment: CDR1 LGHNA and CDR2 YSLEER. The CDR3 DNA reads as TGCGCCAGCAGCCAAGGCAGGACAAGCTTTGGCTACACCTTC. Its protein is CASSQGRTSFGYTF.

Here the CDR3 reads CAGRDSLSQETQYF. The CDR3, as DNA: TGTGCCGGTAGGGACAGTCTATCCCAAGAGACCCAGTACTTC. This sequence joins TRBV2 and TRBJ2-5, with TRBD1 identical over 7 bases. Germline V CDR1 and CDR2: SNHLY, FYNNEI. This CDR3 comprises 14 residues. V trimming: 11 bases; J trimming: 1 base; junction bases outside the gene matches: 10.